Shown below are 14 T cell receptor beta chains from a single sample sequenced in a study of control samples from healthy donors and cancer patients. The assay was immunoSEQ multiplex PCR, and TCRdb's table has in-frame clones only and misses some. The sample lists around 93,000 clones, roughly 92% occurring once. The material sequenced was blood. The receptor set was obtained from a human donor in good health. The donor label of this sample is uncertain.

The genes are TRBV28 and TRBJ1-1; D not resolved. CDR1 MDHEN and CDR2 SYDVKM come from the germline V gene. CDR3 length: 17 amino acids. Trimming pared 6 bases from V and 3 bases from J, leaving 23 bases between. CDR3 protein: CASRHTPLIVPDTEAFF. The CDR3 DNA follows: TGTGCCAGCAGACACACACCCCTAATTGTACCGGACACTGAAGCTTTCTTT.

The chain links TRBV2 to TRBJ1-1, with 7 positions matching TRBD1. Unmatched junction bases numbered 3, after V lost 2 bases and J lost 3 bases. Looked up from germline, CDR1 is SNHLY and CDR2 is FYNNEI. The CDR3 covers 14 residues. This CDR3 is CASSEQGGDTEAFF. For the CDR3, the DNA is TGTGCCAGCAGTGAACAGGGGGGGGACACTGAAGCTTTCTTT. The complete variable domain, with remaining parts taken from reference TRBV2 and TRBJ1-1, reads EPEVTQTPSHQVTQMGQEVILRCVPISNHLYFYWYRQILGQKVEFLVSFYNNEISEKSEIFDDQFSVERPDGSNFTLKIRSTKLEDSAMYFCASSEQGGDTEAFFGQGTRLTVV.

The chain couples TRBV5-1 to TRBJ1-5; the match to TRBD1 covers 7 bases. The CDR3 sequence is 15 residues long. Germline lookup yields CDR1 SGHRS and CDR2 YFSETQ. V lost 5 bases to trimming and J lost 4 bases; unmatched junction nucleotides: 9. The CDR3 loop is CASRRSWDSNQPQHF. The CDR3 nucleotides read TGCGCCAGCAGACGGTCGTGGGACAGTAATCAGCCCCAGCATTTT.

The rearrangement joins TRBV6-2 or TRBV6-3 to TRBJ1-6, with a tentative D call TRBD1 (5 bases). The CDR3 loop spans 13 amino acids. With 4 bases removed from V and 6 bases from J, the gap between germline ends came to 7 bases. The germline V gene encodes CDR1 MNHEY and CDR2 SVGEGT. The CDR3 region is CASSWGSNSPLHF. In nucleotides, the CDR3 is TGTGCCAGCAGTTGGGGCAGTAATTCACCCCTCCACTTT.

The chain combines TRBV2 with TRBJ1-3; no clear D gene. The CDR3 covers 14 residues. Per germline, CDR1 SNHLY and CDR2 FYNNEI. V dropped 6 bases and J dropped 0 bases, with 9 bases sitting between them. The CDR3 DNA is TGTGCCAGCAGACCGGGCGCCTCTGGAAACACCATATATTTT. Translated: CASRPGASGNTIYF.

The genes are TRBV11-3 and TRBJ1-3; possibly TRBD1 for D (5 bases). Germline assignment: CDR1 SGHNT and CDR2 YENEEA. V shed 5 bases and J shed 7 bases, with 15 bases lying between them. This CDR3 is built from 14 residues. The CDR3 sequence is CASSAGPEENTIYF. Here the CDR3 DNA reads TGTGCCAGCAGCGCAGGGCCCGAGGAGAACACCATATATTTT. Looking up the rest from reference TRBV11-3 and TRBJ1-3 gives the full variable domain: EAGVVQSPRYKIIEKKQPVAFWCNPISGHNTLYWYLQNLGQGPELLIRYENEEAVDDSQLPKDRFSAERLKGVDSTLKIQPAELGDSAVYLCASSAGPEENTIYFGEGSWLTVV.

CDR3 in DNA: TGTGCCAGCAGTCGTCAACGGGTAGGCGCTTTCTTT. Residues: CASSRQRVGAFF. The rearrangement joins TRBV12-3 or TRBV12-4 to TRBJ1-1; the D is unclear. Trimming cost V 5 bases and J 11 bases, with 15 bases left between them. The length of the CDR3 is 12 residues.

This sequence joins TRBV13 and TRBJ1-2; possibly TRBD1 for D (5 bases). CDR3 length: 15 amino acids. V shed 6 bases and J shed 6 bases, with 20 bases lying between them. CDR1 and CDR2 from the germline V gene are PRHDT and FYEKMQ (reference sequence). The CDR3 DNA reads TGTGCCAGCAGAGCAGGATTCAAGGGGTTCGATGGCTACACCTTC. Its protein is CASRAGFKGFDGYTF.

The chain uses TRBV18 and TRBJ1-2; no firm D call. The CDR3 runs to 15 residues. The V and J ends lost 4 bases and 0 bases respectively, with 12 bases between them. Germline lookup yields CDR1 KGHSH and CDR2 LQKENI. DNA for the CDR3: TGTGCCAGCTCACTGGACGGCGGGGCTAACTATGGCTACACCTTC. Translating it yields CASSLDGGANYGYTF.

The count of this clone is one. V is TRBV5-5 and J is TRBJ1-5; 9 positions agree with TRBD1. CDR1 is SGHKS, CDR2 YYEKEE, per germline (reference sequence). V was clipped by 0 bases and J by 0 bases; unmatched bases: 7. The CDR3 loop spans 18 amino acids. In nucleotides, the CDR3 is TGTGCCAGCAGCTTGGAGGGGGGACAGGGCTTTAGCAATCAGCCCCAGCATTTT. Its translation is CASSLEGGQGFSNQPQHF.

The CDR3 is CASSSVGNTEAFF. CDR3 in DNA: TGTGCCAGCAGCTCCGTGGGGAACACTGAAGCTTTCTTT. The V and J genes are TRBV7-2 and TRBJ1-1; D gene unclear. CDR3 length: 13 amino acids. Germline V gene lookup returns CDR1 SGHTA and CDR2 FQGNSA. V was clipped by 4 bases and J by 1 base, with 7 bases between them.

The chain is built from TRBV2 and TRBJ2-1; possible D gene TRBD1, 6 bases. Per the germline V gene, CDR1 is SNHLY and CDR2 is FYNNEI. Trimming took off 6 bases at V and 15 bases at J, with 18 bases between the two ends. The CDR3 loop spans 12 amino acids. CDR3 loop: CASSVTGSWRFF. CDR3 coding DNA: TGTGCCAGCAGCGTTACAGGGTCCTGGCGGTTCTTC.

This chain joins TRBV27 and TRBJ1-2, with TRBD1 as a possible D gene (5 bases). Germline assignment: CDR1 MNHEY and CDR2 SMNVEV (reference sequence). The V and J ends lost 2 bases and 5 bases respectively, with 15 bases between them. This CDR3 is 15 amino acids long. The CDR3 spells CASSLLSTRGYGYTF. The CDR3 DNA is TGTGCCAGCAGTTTACTCTCGACCCGGGGGTATGGCTACACCTTC.

The chain is built from TRBV10-3 and TRBJ1-2, with a tentative D call TRBD1 (6 bases). V was shortened by 11 bases and J by 5 bases, with 15 bases between the two germline ends. The CDR3 consists of 12 residues. Germline V gene data show CDR1 as ENHRY and CDR2 as SYGVKD. In nucleotides, the CDR3 is TGTGCCGCGTACAGGGATTCGTATGGCTACACCTTC. Protein product: CAAYRDSYGYTF.